These 20 T cell receptor beta chains originate from one sample sequenced in a study of blood T cells in healthy people across ages. Then a second PCR, running roughly 6 to 12 cycles, was carried out with a sample-barcoded 5' primer and a J-beta primer mix. TCRdb re-called the 5' RACE reads through MiXCR, storing one row per CDR3 protein. Among more than 800,000 distinct CDR3 sequences, 25% to 30% were seen once, and the ten largest hold 15% to 20%. The sequencing input was blood. All receptors derive from a woman older than 75 in good health.

Regarding this clonotype: Since a much larger clone is just one base distant, this may be a read error. The J gene is TRBJ2-1, the V gene TRBV4-3; 7 positions agree with TRBD2. Per the germline V gene, CDR1 is LGHNA and CDR2 is YSLEER. This CDR3 is 13 amino acids long. The CDR3 coding sequence is TGCGCCAGCAGTCCTGGGAGGGGCAATGAGCAGTCCTTC. Translation gives CASSPGRGNEQSF.

As DNA, the CDR3 is TGTGCCAGCAGTTTAGGAGACGACTACGAGCAGTACTTC. This sequence encodes CASSLGDDYEQYF. This chain connects TRBV12-3 or TRBV12-4 to TRBJ2-7, with D unclear. The CDR3 totals 13 residues. V lost 1 base to trimming and J lost 3 bases, with 7 bases between them.

The table lists this clonotype with many counts. The V gene is TRBV7-2, the J gene TRBJ2-1; possibly TRBD2 for D (6 bases). Germline CDR1 reads SGHTA; CDR2 reads FQGNSA. This CDR3 spans 12 amino acids. Trimming took 1 base from V and 9 from J, leaving 7 bases between them. CDR3 sequence: CASSLVGGEQFF. CDR3 in DNA: TGTGCCAGCAGCTTAGTGGGGGGTGAGCAGTTCTTC.

The chain links TRBV29-1 to TRBJ2-1, with 8 bases aligning to TRBD2. The germline V gene has CDR1 SQVTM and CDR2 ANQGSEA. J lost 13 bases, V lost 1 base, and 9 bases had no gene match. The CDR3 spans 13 residues. The CDR3 loop is CSVEGRGGETQFF. In nucleotides, the CDR3 is TGCAGCGTTGAAGGCCGGGGGGGCGAGACCCAGTTCTTC.

This clonotype was seen repeatedly, ten times or more. The V call is TRBV7-2, the J call TRBJ2-5; 12 nucleotides align to TRBD1. The V gene end was trimmed by 2 bases and the J gene end by 4 bases; junction bases not matched to a gene: 2. The germline CDR1 and CDR2 sequences are SGHTA and FQGNSA. The CDR3 is made up of 15 amino acids. The CDR3 DNA sequence: TGTGCCAGCAGCTTACGGGACAGGGGGCTAGAGACCCAGTACTTC. Protein product: CASSLRDRGLETQYF.

A remark on this clonotype: One junction end does not reproduce the germline sequence, and a read error may be involved. The V and J genes are TRBV7-8 and TRBJ2-1, with 10 bases aligning to TRBD2. Germline V gene lookup returns CDR1 SGHVS and CDR2 FQNEAQ. CDR3 size: 14 residues. CDR3 in amino acids: CATRGLADCNGQFF. CDR3 nucleotide sequence: TGTGCCACTCGAGGACTAGCGGACTGCAATGGGCAGTTCTTC. The entire variable domain, with the rest obtained from reference TRBV7-8 and TRBJ2-1, is as follows: GAGVSQSPRYKVAKRGQDVALRCDPISGHVSLFWYQQALGQGPEFLTYFQNEAQLDKSGLPSDRFFAERPEGSVSTLKIQRTQQEDSAVYLCATRGLADCNGQFFGPGTRLTVL.

This clonotype was counted many times. The chain has TRBV20-1 and TRBJ2-1; TRBD2 aligns across 8 bases. V was pared by 1 base and J by 0 bases, with 8 bases of the junction left unmatched. The CDR3 length is 17 residues. The germline V gene encodes CDR1 DFQATT and CDR2 SNEGSKA (reference sequence). The CDR3 nucleotides read TGCAGTGCTAGAGTCATAGTTGGGACTAGCTCCTACAATGAGCAGTTCTTC. Translating it yields CSARVIVGTSSYNEQFF.

This clonotype was seen repeatedly, ten times or more. The chain couples TRBV6-2 or TRBV6-3 to TRBJ1-6; D unresolved. V was cut by 0 bases and J by 4 bases, with 13 bases left in between. From germline, CDR1 is MNHEY and CDR2 SVGEGT. This CDR3 comprises 17 residues. CDR3 sequence reads: CASSYSRKADYNSPLHF. The DNA for the CDR3 is TGTGCCAGCAGTTACTCGAGAAAGGCGGATTATAATTCACCCCTCCACTTT.

V is TRBV6-5 and J is TRBJ1-5; 9 positions match TRBD1. The V and J ends lost 7 bases and 4 bases, in that order; junction bases with no gene match: 5. The CDR3 is 14 amino acids. Germline V gene lookup returns CDR1 MNHEY and CDR2 SVGAGI. CDR3 coding DNA: TGTGCCAGCAAAAAGGGACAGGGTAATCAGCCCCAGCATTTT. As protein: CASKKGQGNQPQHF.

In its sample, this clonotype was seen a few times. The V and J genes are TRBV14 and TRBJ1-2; maybe TRBD1 (5 bases). V lost 1 base, J lost 8 bases, and 17 bases lay in between. CDR3 length: 15 residues. Germline V gene lookup returns CDR1 SGHDN and CDR2 FVKESK. CDR3 DNA sequence: TGTGCCAGCAGCCAAGGGCGTCGGGGGTCGGGAGGCTACACCTTC. Its translation is CASSQGRRGSGGYTF.

The table lists this clonotype with many counts. The DNA of the CDR3 is TGTGCCAGCAGCTTAGCTCTCCATGGAGACATTCAGTACTTC. Translating gives CASSLALHGDIQYF. The rearrangement links TRBV7-2 to TRBJ2-4; no definite D call. The V gene's germline CDR1 is SGHTA and CDR2 FQGNSA. Trimming stripped 0 bases from V and 8 bases from J, with 11 bases between. This CDR3 is 14 amino acids long.

As concerns this clonotype: This clone may be a read error of a much larger clone one base away. The chain is built from TRBV29-1 and TRBJ1-2; the D gene is possibly TRBD1 (5 bases). Germline V CDR1 and CDR2: SQVTM, ANQGSEA. CDR3 length: 12 amino acids. V dropped 7 bases and J dropped 7 bases, with 16 bases sitting between them. The CDR3 is CSAGGRGGGYTF. The CDR3 DNA reads TGCAGCGCCGGGGGACGGGGGGGTGGCTACACCTTC. Based on the CDR3 plus reference TRBV29-1 and TRBJ1-2, the full variable domain is SAVISQKPSRDICQRGTSLTIQCQVDSQVTMMFWYRQQPGQSLTLIATANQGSEATYESGFVIDKFPISRPNLTFSTLTVSNMSPEDSSIYLCSAGGRGGGYTFGSGTRLTVV.

Only a few counts were recorded for this clonotype. The chain employs TRBV15 and TRBJ2-1; D ambiguous. The germline V gene has CDR1 LNHNV and CDR2 YYDKDF (reference sequence). The CDR3 sequence is 13 residues long. Trimming took 5 bases from V and 5 from J, leaving 10 bases between them. The CDR3 bases are TGTGCCACCAGCGTTCGATCCCACAATGAGCAGTTCTTC. As protein: CATSVRSHNEQFF.

The chain carries TRBV6-4 and TRBJ1-2; 7 nucleotides agree with TRBD1. Germline CDR1 is MRHNA and CDR2 is SNTAGT. Losses at the gene ends were 4 bases for V and 3 bases for J; bases not matched to a gene: 8. The CDR3 has 15 residues. The CDR3 spells CASSASWDSYYGYTF. The CDR3, as DNA: TGTGCCAGCAGTGCTTCGTGGGACAGCTACTATGGCTACACCTTC.

V gene TRBV7-9 combines with J gene TRBJ2-7; 10 bases fit TRBD1. The germline CDR1 and CDR2 sequences are SEHNR and FQNEAQ (reference sequence). V dropped 4 bases and J dropped 7; count of bases not matched to a gene: 13. The CDR3 is made up of 16 amino acids. The CDR3 reads CASSSVTGQGPWEQYF. CDR3 coding DNA: TGTGCCAGCAGCTCCGTAACGGGACAGGGGCCCTGGGAGCAGTACTTC. The whole variable domain, remainder taken from reference TRBV7-9 and TRBJ2-7, is DTGVSQNPRHKITKRGQNVTFRCDPISEHNRLYWYRQTLGQGPEFLTYFQNEAQLEKSRLLSDRFSAERPKGSFSTLEIQRTEQGDSAMYLCASSSVTGQGPWEQYFGPGTRLTVT.

This clonotype has at least ten counts. The chain joins TRBV7-2 to TRBJ1-2; D gene unclear. Trimming stripped 1 base from V and 2 bases from J, with 11 bases between. From germline, CDR1 is SGHTA and CDR2 FQGNSA. There are 15 residues in the CDR3. The CDR3 DNA sequence: TGTGCCAGCAGCTTAGGCGTGAATCCGAACTATGGCTACACCTTC. This translates into CASSLGVNPNYGYTF.

This clonotype occurred many times. The J gene is TRBJ2-3, the V gene TRBV6-6; tentative D call: TRBD2 (5 bases). The CDR3 is 17 residues long. Germline lookup yields CDR1 MNHNY and CDR2 SVGAGI (reference sequence). V lost 6 bases and J 2 bases, leaving 21 bases between the germline ends. The CDR3 is CASSPTTTGDYTDTQYF. For the CDR3, the DNA is TGTGCCAGCAGCCCGACTACAACCGGAGATTACACAGATACGCAGTATTTT.

To note about this clonotype: This clone may be a read error of a much larger clone one base away. V gene TRBV20-1 combines with J gene TRBJ2-3; tentatively, D is TRBD2 (6 bases). Germline CDR1 reads DFQATT; CDR2 reads SNEGSKA (reference sequence). The V end lost 5 bases, the J end lost 10 bases, and 19 bases lay between the germline ends. This CDR3 has 13 residues. The CDR3 DNA sequence: TGCAGTGCTCGTCTAGGAGGGATAGTCGCGCAGTATTTT. The encoded protein is CSARLGGIVAQYF.

A few counts support this clonotype. One junction end disagrees with the germline gene, perhaps due to a read error. The chain has TRBV7-2 and TRBJ1-1; no clear D gene. The CDR3 extends over 15 amino acids. The V gene's germline CDR1 is SGHTA and CDR2 FQGNSA. The CDR3 sequence is CASSLDSAVKTEAFF. As DNA, the CDR3 is TGTGCCAGCAGCTTAGATTCGGCAGTGAAGACTGAAGCTTTCTTT.

The rearrangement links TRBV4-1 to TRBJ2-7, with no clear D. V lost 4 bases and J 1 base, leaving 11 bases between the germline ends. This CDR3 is built from 14 residues. Germline CDR1 reads MGHRA; CDR2 reads YSYEKL. CDR3 bases: TGCGCCAGCAGCCCTACTCTAGAGTCCTACGAGCAGTACTTC. Protein: CASSPTLESYEQYF.